The 10 T cell receptor beta chains below come from one sample, sequenced in a study of blood T cells in healthy people across ages. The use of a sample-barcoded 5' primer and a J-beta primer mix characterized a second PCR of roughly 6 to 11 cycles. TCRdb analysed the 5' RACE reads with MiXCR anew, one entry per CDR3 protein. The sample consists of some 760,000 distinct CDR3 sequences, 20% to 25% of them appearing once. The same data also contributed to another study, on T cells of mothers and their children.

The sequenced sample consisted of blood. These receptors all come from a boy under 18 in good health.

V gene TRBV3-1 combines with J gene TRBJ1-1; no firm D call. Germline V gene sequence: CDR1 LGHDT, CDR2 YNNKEL (reference sequence). The V end lost 0 bases, the J end lost 4 bases, and 12 bases lay between the germline ends. The CDR3 spans 15 residues. This CDR3 is CASSQERHSGTEAFF. Written as DNA, the CDR3 is TGTGCCAGCAGCCAAGAGAGGCACTCCGGCACTGAAGCTTTCTTT.

A few counts support this clonotype. This chain connects TRBV5-6 to TRBJ2-7; 10 positions match TRBD1. This CDR3 has 15 amino acids. Germline CDR1 is SGHDT and CDR2 is YYEEEE. V shed 7 bases and J 2 bases; nucleotides not matched to a gene: 9. The CDR3 bases are TGTGCCAGCCGAGCCGGACAGGGGGGAACCTACGAGCAGTACTTC. Translating gives CASRAGQGGTYEQYF.

This clonotype was picked up a small number of times. This rearrangement joins TRBV11-2 to TRBJ1-4; perhaps TRBD1 as D (5 bases). V was trimmed by 0 bases and J by 7 bases, leaving 12 bases between them. The CDR3 loop spans 15 amino acids. Germline values: CDR1 SGHAT, CDR2 FQNNGV. As DNA, the CDR3 is TGTGCCAGCAGCTTAGACGGGACCCAGGCTGAAAAACTGTTTTTT. The encoded protein is CASSLDGTQAEKLFF.

This clonotype was found a few times. The J gene is TRBJ1-2, the V gene TRBV27; 11 bases align to TRBD1. The ends lost 5 bases at V and 7 bases at J; junction bases unmatched: 15. The germline CDR1 and CDR2 sequences are MNHEY and SMNVEV (reference sequence). The CDR3 length is 17 residues. The CDR3 nucleotides read TGTGCCAGCAGTCTCACCCCCTGGACAGGGGGCGCATTTGGCTACACCTTC. Translation gives CASSLTPWTGGAFGYTF.

The CDR3 coding sequence is TGTGCCATCAGCCCGGGACTAGCGGGGGAGAGTGGGGAGCTGTTTTTT. Amino acid sequence: CAISPGLAGESGELFF. The rearrangement uses TRBV10-3 and TRBJ2-2; 14 positions agree with TRBD2. CDR3 length: 16 residues. Germline V gene data show CDR1 as ENHRY and CDR2 as SYGVKD. V shed 6 bases and J 8 bases; nucleotides not matched to a gene: 8.

This clonotype occurred many times. The chain carries TRBV7-9 and TRBJ1-4, with D unclear. V was pared by 5 bases and J by 0 bases, with 22 bases between. The length of the CDR3 is 19 residues. The germline V gene encodes CDR1 SEHNR and CDR2 FQNEAQ (reference sequence). The CDR3 nucleotides read TGTGCCAGCAGCCCGTTTGGACCAGCCTCTTTTGCAACTAATGAAAAACTGTTTTTT. Its protein product is CASSPFGPASFATNEKLFF.

The chain carries TRBV9 and TRBJ2-2, with D possibly TRBD1 on 6 matching bases. The CDR3 is 17 residues long. V was trimmed by 1 base and J by 0 bases, leaving 13 bases between them. Germline values: CDR1 SGDLS, CDR2 YYNGEE. The CDR3 spells CASSVRTDPSNTGELFF. The CDR3 DNA sequence: TGTGCCAGCAGCGTAAGGACAGACCCTTCGAACACCGGGGAGCTGTTTTTT.

This rearrangement joins TRBV6-2 or TRBV6-3 to TRBJ2-3; D uncertain. Trimming removed 3 bases at V and 1 base at J, with 14 bases between. The germline V gene encodes CDR1 MNHEY and CDR2 SVGEGT. The CDR3 spans 16 residues. The CDR3 sequence: CASSYNPLWGTDTQYF. The CDR3 region has the DNA TGTGCCAGCAGTTATAACCCCCTATGGGGCACAGATACGCAGTATTTT.

V usage is TRBV7-9 and J usage is TRBJ2-2, with 11 positions matching TRBD2. The V gene end was trimmed by 3 bases and the J gene end by 4 bases; junction bases not matched to a gene: 4. Germline V CDR1 and CDR2: SEHNR, FQNEAQ (reference sequence). The CDR3 totals 16 residues. CDR3: CASSFTSGSGTGELFF. CDR3 DNA sequence: TGTGCCAGCAGCTTTACTAGCGGGAGTGGCACCGGGGAGCTGTTTTTT.

The chain links TRBV6-1 to TRBJ2-7; D might be TRBD2 (5 bases). The CDR3 extends over 12 amino acids. Between the trimmed V and J ends, which lost 8 bases and 4 bases, there was a span of 12 bases. The V gene's germline CDR1 is MNHNS and CDR2 SASEGT. The CDR3 protein is CASGHRGYEQYF. In nucleotides, the CDR3 is TGTGCCAGCGGGCATCGGGGTTACGAGCAGTACTTC.